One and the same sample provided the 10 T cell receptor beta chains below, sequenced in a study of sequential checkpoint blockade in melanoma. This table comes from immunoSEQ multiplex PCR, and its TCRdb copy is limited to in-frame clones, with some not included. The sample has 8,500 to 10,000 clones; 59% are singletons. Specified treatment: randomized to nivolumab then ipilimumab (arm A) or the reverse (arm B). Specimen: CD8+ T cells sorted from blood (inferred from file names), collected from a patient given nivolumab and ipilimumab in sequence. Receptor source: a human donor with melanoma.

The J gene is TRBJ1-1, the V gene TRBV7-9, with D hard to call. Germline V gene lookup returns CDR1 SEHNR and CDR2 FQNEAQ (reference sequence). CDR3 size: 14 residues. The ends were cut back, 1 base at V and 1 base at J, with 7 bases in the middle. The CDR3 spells CASSLEGGNTEAFF. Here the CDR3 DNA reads TGTGCCAGCAGCTTAGAAGGAGGGAACACTGAAGCTTTCTTT.

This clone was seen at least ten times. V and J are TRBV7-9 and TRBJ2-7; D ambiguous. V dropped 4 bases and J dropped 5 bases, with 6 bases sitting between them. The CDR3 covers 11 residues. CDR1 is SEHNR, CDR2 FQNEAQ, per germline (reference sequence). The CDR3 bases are TGTGCCAGCAGCTCGTTTGACGAGCAGTACTTC. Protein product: CASSSFDEQYF.

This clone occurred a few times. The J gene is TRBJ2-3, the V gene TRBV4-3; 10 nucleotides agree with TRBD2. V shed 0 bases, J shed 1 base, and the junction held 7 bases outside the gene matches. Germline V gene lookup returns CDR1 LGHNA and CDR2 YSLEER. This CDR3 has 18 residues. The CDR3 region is CASSQDGPAGGRTDTQYF. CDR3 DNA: TGCGCCAGCAGCCAAGATGGGCCAGCGGGGGGGCGCACAGATACGCAGTATTTT.

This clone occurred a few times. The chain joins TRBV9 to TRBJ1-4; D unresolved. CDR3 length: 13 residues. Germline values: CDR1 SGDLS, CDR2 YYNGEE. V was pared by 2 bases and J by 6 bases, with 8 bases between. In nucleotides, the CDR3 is TGTGCCAGCAGCGTGTTTGGAGATGAAAAACTGTTTTTT. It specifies CASSVFGDEKLFF.

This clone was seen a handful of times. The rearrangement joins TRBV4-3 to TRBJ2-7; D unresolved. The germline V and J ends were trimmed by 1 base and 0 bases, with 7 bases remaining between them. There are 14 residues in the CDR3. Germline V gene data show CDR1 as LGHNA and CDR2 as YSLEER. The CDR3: CASSQVRSSYEQYF. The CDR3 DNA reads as TGCGCCAGCAGCCAAGTCAGAAGCTCCTACGAGCAGTACTTC.

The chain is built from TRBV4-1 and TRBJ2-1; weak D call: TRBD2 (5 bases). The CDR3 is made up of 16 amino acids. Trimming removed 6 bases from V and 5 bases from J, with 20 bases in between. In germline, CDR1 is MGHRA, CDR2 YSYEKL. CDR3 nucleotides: TGCGCCAGCAGTGAAAGGCCCCCGGGGAGAAACAATGAGCAGTTCTTC. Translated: CASSERPPGRNNEQFF.

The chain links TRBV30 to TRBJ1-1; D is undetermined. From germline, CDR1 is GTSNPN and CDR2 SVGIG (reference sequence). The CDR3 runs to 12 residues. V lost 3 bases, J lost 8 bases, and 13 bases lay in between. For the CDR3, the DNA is TGTGCCTGGAGCGCACCTACCCCAGAAGCTTTCTTT. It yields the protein CAWSAPTPEAFF.

Here the CDR3 DNA reads TGTGCCAGCAGCAGCAGGGGACAAGAGACCCAGTACTTC. Protein sequence: CASSSRGQETQYF. This chain connects TRBV28 to TRBJ2-5; D possibly corresponds to TRBD1 (6 bases). CDR1 MDHEN and CDR2 SYDVKM come from the germline V gene. The CDR3 consists of 13 residues. V was pared by 6 bases and J by 2 bases, with 10 bases between.

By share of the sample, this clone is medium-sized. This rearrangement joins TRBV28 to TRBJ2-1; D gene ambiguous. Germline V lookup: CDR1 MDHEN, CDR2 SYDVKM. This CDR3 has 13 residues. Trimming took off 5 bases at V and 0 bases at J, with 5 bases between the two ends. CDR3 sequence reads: CASSTNSYNEQFF. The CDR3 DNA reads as TGTGCCAGCAGTACTAACTCCTACAATGAGCAGTTCTTC. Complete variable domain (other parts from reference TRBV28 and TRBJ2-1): DVKVTQSSRYLVKRTGEKVFLECVQDMDHENMFWYRQDPGLGLRLIYFSYDVKMKEKGDIPEGYSVSREKKERFSLILESASTNQTSMYLCASSTNSYNEQFFGPGTRLTVL.

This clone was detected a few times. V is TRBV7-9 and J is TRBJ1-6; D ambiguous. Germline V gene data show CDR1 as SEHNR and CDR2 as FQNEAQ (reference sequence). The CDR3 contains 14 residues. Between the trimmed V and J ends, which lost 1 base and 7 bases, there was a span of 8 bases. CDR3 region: CASSLVVGNSPLHF. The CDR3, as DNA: TGTGCCAGCAGCTTAGTTGTGGGCAATTCACCCCTCCACTTT.